This T cell receptor (beta chain) was found in a study of vaccination and CD4 T cells after COVID-19. For the study at large: The BNT162b2 or mRNA-1273 vaccine was given to participants in two doses.

Sequencing of the DNA from cultured CD4+ T cells was carried out with the Oncomine TCR Beta short-read assay. TCRdb re-derived calls from the PCR reads in MiXCR, one entry per CDR3 protein. The repertoire holds about 14,000 distinct CDR3 sequences, with about 28% as singletons. The CDR3 extends over 13 amino acids. CDR1 MNHNS and CDR2 SASEGT come from the germline V gene. V was cut by 4 bases and J by 2 bases, with 9 bases left in between. As regards this clonotype: The antigen is not known.

The sample's treatment: roughly 10-day PBMC culture with coronavirus spike peptide pools or control peptides (ViraFEST assay). Antigen-specific T cell expansion with peptide pools preceded TCR sequencing in the ViraFEST approach. This chain connects TRBV6-1 to TRBJ2-7, with D tentatively TRBD1 (5 bases). Sequenced sample: cultured CD4+ T cells from blood. The receptor comes from a human donor with COVID-19. The CDR3 loop is CASSAAGTYEQYF. CDR3 nucleotide sequence: TGTGCCAGCAGTGCCGCAGGGACCTACGAGCAGTACTTC.